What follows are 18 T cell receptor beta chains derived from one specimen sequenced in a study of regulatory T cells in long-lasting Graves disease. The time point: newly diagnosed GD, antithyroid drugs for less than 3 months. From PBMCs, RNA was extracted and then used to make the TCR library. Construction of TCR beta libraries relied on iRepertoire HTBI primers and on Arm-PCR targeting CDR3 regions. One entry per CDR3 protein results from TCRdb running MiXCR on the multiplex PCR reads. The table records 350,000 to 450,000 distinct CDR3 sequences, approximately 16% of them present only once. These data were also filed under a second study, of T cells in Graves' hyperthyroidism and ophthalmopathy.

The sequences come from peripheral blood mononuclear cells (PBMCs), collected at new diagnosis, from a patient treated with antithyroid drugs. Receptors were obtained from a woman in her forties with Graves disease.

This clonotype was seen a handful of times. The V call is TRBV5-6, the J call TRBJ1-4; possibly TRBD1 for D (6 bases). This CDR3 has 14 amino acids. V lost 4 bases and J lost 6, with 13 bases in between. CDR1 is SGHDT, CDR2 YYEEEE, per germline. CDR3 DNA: TGTGCCAGCAGCCCGACAGGTCCTGATGAAAAACTGTTTTTT. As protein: CASSPTGPDEKLFF.

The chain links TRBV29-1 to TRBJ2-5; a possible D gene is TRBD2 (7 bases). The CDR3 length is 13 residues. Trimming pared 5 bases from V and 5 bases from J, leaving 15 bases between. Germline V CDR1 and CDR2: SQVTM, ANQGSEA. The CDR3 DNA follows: TGCAGCGTTATTCGGCGGGGGCTTGAGACCCAGTACTTC. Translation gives CSVIRRGLETQYF.

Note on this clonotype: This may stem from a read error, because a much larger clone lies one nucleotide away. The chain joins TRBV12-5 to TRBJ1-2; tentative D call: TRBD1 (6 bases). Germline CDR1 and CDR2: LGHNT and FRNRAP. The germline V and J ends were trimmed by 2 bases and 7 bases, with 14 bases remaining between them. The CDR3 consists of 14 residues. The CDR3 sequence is CASGLLPGGGGYTF. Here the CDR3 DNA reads TGTGCTAGTGGTTTGTTACCGGGGGGCGGTGGCTACACCTTC. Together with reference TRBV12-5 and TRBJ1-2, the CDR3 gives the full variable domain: DARVTQTPRHKVTEMGQEVTMRCQPILGHNTVFWYRQTMMQGLELLAYFRNRAPLDDSGMPKDRFSAEMPDATLATLKIQPSEPRDSAVYFCASGLLPGGGGYTFGSGTRLTVV.

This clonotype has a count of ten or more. CDR3 sequence reads: CASSLGGSMDTQYF. CDR3 in DNA: TGTGCCAGCAGTTTAGGGGGAAGTATGGATACGCAGTATTTT. This sequence joins TRBV12-3 or TRBV12-4 and TRBJ2-3; D is unresolved. Between the trimmed V and J ends, which lost 1 base and 6 bases, there was a span of 11 bases. This CDR3 region has 14 residues.

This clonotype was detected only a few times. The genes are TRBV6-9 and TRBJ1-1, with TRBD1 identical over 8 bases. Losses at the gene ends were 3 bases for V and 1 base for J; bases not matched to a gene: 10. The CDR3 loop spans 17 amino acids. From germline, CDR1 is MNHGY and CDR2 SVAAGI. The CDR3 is CASSYRYRQGRNTEAFF. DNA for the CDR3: TGTGCCAGCAGTTACCGATATAGACAGGGGAGGAACACTGAAGCTTTCTTT.

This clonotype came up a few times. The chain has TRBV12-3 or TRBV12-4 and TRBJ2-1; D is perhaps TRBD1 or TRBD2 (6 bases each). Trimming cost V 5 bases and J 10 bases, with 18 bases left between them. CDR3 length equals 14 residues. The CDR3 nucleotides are TGTGCCAGCAGTCAGGACAGCGCTGGGGGGGAGCAGTTCTTC. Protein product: CASSQDSAGGEQFF.

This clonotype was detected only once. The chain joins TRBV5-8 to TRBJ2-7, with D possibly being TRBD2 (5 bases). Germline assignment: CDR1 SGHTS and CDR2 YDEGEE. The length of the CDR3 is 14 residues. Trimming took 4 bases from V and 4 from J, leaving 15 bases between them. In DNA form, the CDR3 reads TGTGCCAGCAGCCCGCCCCTGGGAGTGTACGAGCAGTACTTC. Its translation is CASSPPLGVYEQYF.

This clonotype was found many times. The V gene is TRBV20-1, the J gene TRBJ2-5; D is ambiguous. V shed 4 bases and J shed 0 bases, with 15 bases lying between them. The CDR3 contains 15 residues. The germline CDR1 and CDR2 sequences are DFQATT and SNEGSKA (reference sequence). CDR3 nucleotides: TGCAGTGCTAAAAGGACCTATCCAAACCAAGAGACCCAGTACTTC. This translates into CSAKRTYPNQETQYF.

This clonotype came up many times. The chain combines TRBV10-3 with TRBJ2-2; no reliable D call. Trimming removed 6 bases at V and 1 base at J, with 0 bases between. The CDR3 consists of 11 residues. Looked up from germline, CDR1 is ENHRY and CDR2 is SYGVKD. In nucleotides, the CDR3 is TGTGCCATCAGGAACACCGGGGAGCTGTTTTTT. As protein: CAIRNTGELFF.

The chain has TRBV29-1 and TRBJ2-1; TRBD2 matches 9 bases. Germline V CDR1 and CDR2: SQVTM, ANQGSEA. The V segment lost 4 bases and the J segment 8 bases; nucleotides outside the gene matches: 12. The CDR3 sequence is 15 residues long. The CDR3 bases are TGCAGCGTTGTGATGCGGGAGGGCCCTCGTTATGAGCAGTTCTTC. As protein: CSVVMREGPRYEQFF.

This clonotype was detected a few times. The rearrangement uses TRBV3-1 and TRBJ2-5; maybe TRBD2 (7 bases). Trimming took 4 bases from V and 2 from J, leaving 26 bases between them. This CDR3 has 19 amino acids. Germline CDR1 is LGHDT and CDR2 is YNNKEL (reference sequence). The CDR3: CASSLKRGEGRPRQETQYF. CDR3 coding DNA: TGTGCCAGCAGCCTCAAAAGGGGGGAGGGGAGGCCTCGTCAAGAGACCCAGTACTTC.

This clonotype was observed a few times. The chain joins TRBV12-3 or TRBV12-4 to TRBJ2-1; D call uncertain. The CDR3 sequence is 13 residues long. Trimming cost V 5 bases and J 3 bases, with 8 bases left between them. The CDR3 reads CASSLGIYNEQFF. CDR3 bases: TGTGCCAGCAGTCTTGGAATCTACAATGAGCAGTTCTTC.

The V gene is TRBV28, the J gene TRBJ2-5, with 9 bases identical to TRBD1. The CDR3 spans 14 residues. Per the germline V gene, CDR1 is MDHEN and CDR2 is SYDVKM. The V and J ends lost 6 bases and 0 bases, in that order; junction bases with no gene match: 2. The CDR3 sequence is CASRRDRDQETQYF. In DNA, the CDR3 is TGTGCCAGCAGACGGGACAGGGACCAAGAGACCCAGTACTTC.

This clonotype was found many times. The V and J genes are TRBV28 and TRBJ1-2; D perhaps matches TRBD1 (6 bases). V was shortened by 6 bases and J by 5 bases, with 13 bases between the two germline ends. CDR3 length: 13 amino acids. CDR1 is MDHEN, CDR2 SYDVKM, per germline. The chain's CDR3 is CASRNDRLYGYTF. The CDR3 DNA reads TGTGCCAGCAGGAATGACAGGTTATATGGCTACACCTTC.

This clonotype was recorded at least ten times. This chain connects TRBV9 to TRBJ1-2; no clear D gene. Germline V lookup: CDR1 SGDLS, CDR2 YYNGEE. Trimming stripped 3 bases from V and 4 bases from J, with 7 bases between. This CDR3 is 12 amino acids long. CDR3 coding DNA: TGTGCCAGCAGCGATGGGCCCTATGGCTACACCTTC. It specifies CASSDGPYGYTF.

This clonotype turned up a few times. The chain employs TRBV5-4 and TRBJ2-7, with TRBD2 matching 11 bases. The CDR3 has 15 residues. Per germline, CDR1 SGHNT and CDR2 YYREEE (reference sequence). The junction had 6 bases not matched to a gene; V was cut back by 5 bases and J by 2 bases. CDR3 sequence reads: CASRPGTSGPYEQYF. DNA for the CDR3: TGTGCCAGCAGACCCGGGACTAGCGGTCCCTACGAGCAGTACTTC.

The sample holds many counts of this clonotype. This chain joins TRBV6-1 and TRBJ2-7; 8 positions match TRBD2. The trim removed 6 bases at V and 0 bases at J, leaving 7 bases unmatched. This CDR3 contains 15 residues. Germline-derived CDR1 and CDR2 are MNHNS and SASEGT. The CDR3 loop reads CASRPLAGGSYEQYF. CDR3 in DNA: TGTGCCAGCAGGCCTCTAGCGGGTGGCTCCTACGAGCAGTACTTC.

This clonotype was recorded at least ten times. The CDR3 coding sequence is TGTGCCAGTAGTATCCCCGACAGGGGCGAGTTGAACACTGAAGCTTTCTTT. Residues: CASSIPDRGELNTEAFF. The chain couples TRBV19 to TRBJ1-1; 8 nucleotides line up with TRBD1. V lost 3 bases to trimming and J lost 0 bases; unmatched junction nucleotides: 9. Germline CDR1 and CDR2: LNHDA and SQIVND (reference sequence). CDR3 length: 17 residues. Together with reference TRBV19 and TRBJ1-1, the CDR3 gives the full variable domain: DGGITQSPKYLFRKEGQNVTLSCEQNLNHDAMYWYRQDPGQGLRLIYYSQIVNDFQKGDIAEGYSVSREKKESFPLTVTSAQKNPTAFYLCASSIPDRGELNTEAFFGQGTRLTVV.